The 10 T cell receptor beta chains in this list originate from one sample, sequenced in a study of blood T cell repertoires in COVID-19. Sequenced by immunoSEQ multiplex PCR; TCRdb stores in-frame clones only, minus some. Of approximately 190,000 clones in the sample, over 75% were seen once. The specimen was peripheral blood. All receptors derive from a woman aged 40 to 49 who had recovered from COVID-19.

The chain joins TRBV13 to TRBJ1-3; 8 bases map to TRBD1. This CDR3 contains 18 residues. With V trimmed by 5 bases and J by 0 bases, 12 bases remained unmatched. Germline-derived CDR1 and CDR2 are PRHDT and FYEKMQ (reference sequence). Here the CDR3 reads CASSRSGTGIPSGNTIYF. The DNA of the CDR3 is TGTGCCAGCAGCCGCTCCGGGACAGGAATCCCCTCTGGAAACACCATATATTTT.

This clone was observed a handful of times. This chain uses TRBV13 with TRBJ1-2, with D possibly TRBD1 on 5 matching bases. In germline, CDR1 is PRHDT, CDR2 FYEKMQ (reference sequence). The CDR3 is 17 amino acids. Deletions cut 5 bases from V and 5 bases from J, with 24 bases between. CDR3 protein: CASSLYTPGHNEYGYTF. For the CDR3, the DNA is TGTGCCAGCAGCCTCTACACGCCCGGACACAATGAATATGGCTACACCTTC.

The rearrangement uses TRBV3-1 (or the pseudogene TRBV3-2) and TRBJ2-1, with unresolved D. Germline loops: CDR1 LGHDT, CDR2 YNNKEL (reference sequence). The CDR3 is 14 residues long. V was trimmed by 1 base and J by 6 bases, leaving 10 bases between them. The CDR3 nucleotides are TGTGCCAGCAGCCAAGCTAGTATGGGCAATGAGCAGTTCTTC. Encoded protein: CASSQASMGNEQFF.

The V gene is TRBV3-1 (or the pseudogene TRBV3-2), the J gene TRBJ1-2; D possibly corresponds to TRBD1 (6 bases). V lost 1 base to trimming and J lost 6 bases, with 9 bases between them. Per the germline V gene, CDR1 is LGHDT and CDR2 is YNNKEL (reference sequence). This CDR3 has 13 residues. CDR3 protein: CASSQGTGNGYTF. In DNA, the CDR3 is TGTGCCAGCAGCCAAGGAACAGGGAATGGCTACACCTTC.

This clone showed up just once. V gene TRBV11-2 combines with J gene TRBJ1-5; no clear D. The V and J ends lost 5 bases and 2 bases respectively, with 16 bases between them. This CDR3 spans 16 amino acids. The germline CDR1 and CDR2 sequences are SGHAT and FQNNGV. The CDR3 spells CASSPSSFGGNQPQHF. The CDR3 nucleotides read TGTGCCAGCAGCCCATCCTCTTTCGGGGGCAATCAGCCCCAGCATTTT.

This sequence joins TRBV20-1 and TRBJ1-2, with 7 bases that match TRBD1. The CDR3 has 14 amino acids. Germline assignment: CDR1 DFQATT and CDR2 SNEGSKA (reference sequence). J was trimmed by 2 bases and V by 3 bases; bases with no gene match: 6. The DNA for the CDR3 is TGCAGTGCTAGTATGCAGGGGGGAAACTATGGCTACACCTTC. Amino acids: CSASMQGGNYGYTF.

On this clone: The identical CDR3 is also encoded by other nucleotide sequences in the sample. The V and J genes are TRBV3-1 (or the pseudogene TRBV3-2) and TRBJ1-5, with D tentatively TRBD1 (5 bases). Looked up from germline, CDR1 is LGHDT and CDR2 is YNNKEL (reference sequence). Between the trimmed V and J ends, which lost 3 bases and 2 bases, there was a span of 8 bases. The CDR3 spans 14 residues. The CDR3 DNA follows: TGTGCCAGCAGCCAGTCGGGGGGCAATCAGCCCCAGCATTTT. This codes for CASSQSGGNQPQHF.

V gene TRBV18 combines with J gene TRBJ2-1, with TRBD2 matching 9 bases. The germline CDR1 and CDR2 sequences are KGHSH and LQKENI. This CDR3 is 15 amino acids long. V lost 2 bases to trimming and J lost 3 bases; unmatched junction nucleotides: 2. Written as DNA, the CDR3 is TGTGCCAGCTCACCAGTGACTAGCGGCTACAATGAGCAGTTCTTC. It yields the protein CASSPVTSGYNEQFF.

The rearrangement uses TRBV27 and TRBJ1-1; no reliable D call. The V and J ends lost 7 bases and 8 bases respectively, with 17 bases between them. The CDR3 sequence is 13 residues long. Germline-derived CDR1 and CDR2 are MNHEY and SMNVEV (reference sequence). As DNA, the CDR3 is TGTGCCAGCACCATGAGGCCGGGGAGGGAAGCTTTCTTT. This translates into CASTMRPGREAFF.

This chain links TRBV19 with TRBJ2-4; 8 positions match TRBD1. Losses at the gene ends were 5 bases for V and 10 bases for J; bases not matched to a gene: 10. The CDR3 covers 14 residues. Germline CDR1 LNHDA, CDR2 SQIVND (reference sequence). This CDR3 is CASSSRRTGSIQYF. As DNA, the CDR3 is TGTGCCAGTAGTTCCCGCCGGACAGGGAGTATTCAGTACTTC.